This record concerns one T cell receptor beta chain sequence. These data belong to a study of blood T cells in healthy people across ages. Next came a second PCR, run for about 7 to 12 cycles, which used a sample-barcoded 5' primer along with a J-beta primer mix. TCRdb re-called the 5' RACE reads through MiXCR, storing one row per CDR3 protein. The sample contains more than 900,000 distinct CDR3 sequences, around 25% of which appear only once. The germline CDR1 and CDR2 sequences are SQVTM and ANQGSEA. CDR3 length: 17 amino acids. The V end was cut by 5 bases, the J end by 0 bases, with 19 bases between. Separately, the same data were catalogued under a study of T cells of mothers and their children. This second study notes: Three healthy Caucasian mothers served as donors, and their six children did as well. Each child contributed some 3 million TCR beta CDR3 reads, while each mother contributed over 8 million.

The chain couples TRBV29-1 to TRBJ1-4; perhaps TRBD1 as D (5 bases). Specimen: blood. The receptor comes from a girl aged 2 to 10 in good health. This chain's CDR3 is CSVWGERGDATNEKLFF. The CDR3 DNA reads as TGCAGCGTTTGGGGGGAAAGGGGAGATGCAACTAATGAAAAACTGTTTTTT. Variable domain in full (rest from reference TRBV29-1 and TRBJ1-4): SAVISQKPSRDICQRGTSLTIQCQVDSQVTMMFWYRQQPGQSLTLIATANQGSEATYESGFVIDKFPISRPNLTFSTLTVSNMSPEDSSIYLCSVWGERGDATNEKLFFGSGTQLSVL.